The text below deals with one T cell receptor beta chain. Its antigen remains unidentified. No clone much larger than this one lies a single base away; base qualities are absent. CDR1 is given as MDHEN and CDR2 as SYDVKM, both from the germline V gene. The V end loses 9 bases and the J end loses 1 base, and a stretch of 9 bases separates them. CDR3 length: 12 amino acids, cysteine to phenylalanine. Just the 36-base CDR3 DNA is kept, in frame starting at base 1. TCRdb records Illumina HiSeq 1500 as the sequencer. Starting from the raw public reads, TCRdb applied fastp trimming at Q25, assembled clones with MiXCR and retained in-frame beta chains. All rows with the same CDR3 protein become a single entry with the most common DNA and genes. This sample has 700,000 to 850,000 distinct CDR3 sequences in its table, and about 30% of those were observed once. Jointly, the top ten make up roughly 12% of the sample.

Sample treatment or condition, as interpreted from the label and publication: in vitro stimulation with specific CMV peptide epitopes to enrich CMV-specific T cells. This sample is part of a study of T cell repertoires in cytomegalovirus infection (dated by TCRdb to between 2018 and 2020). Looking at the study overall: Peptide stimulations targeted recently identified HLA-C-restricted CMV epitopes, whose presentation resists viral immunomodulation, together with well-studied HLA-B-restricted epitopes. The HLA type of each donor mattered for the analysis, because public TCR beta signatures pointed to carriage of CMV infection along with the matching HLA type.

On the study overall, not on this receptor specifically: The ex vivo response was dominated by HLA-C-restricted CMV-specific TCR beta clonotypes, which also provided the single most frequent clonotype in two of eight donors. In both this cohort and an independent roughly 400-donor cohort, the cumulative frequency of public TCR beta family members distinguished carriers of CMV infection plus the relevant HLA type.

The chain links TRBV28 with TRBJ1-2, with the identity of the D gene unclear. This receptor was identified in a human donor in good health (CMV status not recorded). Some clones in this sample may be carry-over from other donors' samples. The sequenced sample was cultured CD8+ T cells from PBMCs, obtained from culture after CMV antigen stimulation. The CDR3 sequence is CARKQNNYGYTF. The nucleotide sequence is given as TGTGCCAGGAAACAGAATAACTATGGCTACACCTTC.